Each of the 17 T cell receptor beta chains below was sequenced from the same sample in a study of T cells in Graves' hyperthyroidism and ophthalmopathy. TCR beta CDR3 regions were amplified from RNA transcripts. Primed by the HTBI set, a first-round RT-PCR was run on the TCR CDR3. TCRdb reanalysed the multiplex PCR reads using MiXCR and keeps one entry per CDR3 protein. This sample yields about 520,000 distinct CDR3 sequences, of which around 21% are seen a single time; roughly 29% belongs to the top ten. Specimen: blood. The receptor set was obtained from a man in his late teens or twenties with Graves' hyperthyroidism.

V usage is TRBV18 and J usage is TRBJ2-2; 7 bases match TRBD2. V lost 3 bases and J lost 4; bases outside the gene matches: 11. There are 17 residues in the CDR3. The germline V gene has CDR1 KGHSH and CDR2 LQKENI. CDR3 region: CASSPSSGREATGELFF. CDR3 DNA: TGTGCCAGCTCACCCTCATCAGGGAGGGAGGCCACCGGGGAGCTGTTTTTT. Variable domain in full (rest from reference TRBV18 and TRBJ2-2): NAGVMQNPRHLVRRRGQEARLRCSPMKGHSHVYWYRQLPEEGLKFMVYLQKENIIDESGMPKERFSAEFPKEGPSILRIQQVVRGDSAAYFCASSPSSGREATGELFFGEGSRLTVL.

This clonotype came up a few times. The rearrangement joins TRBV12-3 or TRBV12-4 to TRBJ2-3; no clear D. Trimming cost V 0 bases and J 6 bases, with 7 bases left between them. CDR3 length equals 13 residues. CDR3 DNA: TGTGCCAGCAGTTTAGCGCAAGGGGATACGCAGTATTTT. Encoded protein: CASSLAQGDTQYF.

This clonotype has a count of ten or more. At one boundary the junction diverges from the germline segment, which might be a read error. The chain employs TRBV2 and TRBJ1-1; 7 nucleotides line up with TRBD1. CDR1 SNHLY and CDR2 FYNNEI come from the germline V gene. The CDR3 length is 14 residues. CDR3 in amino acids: CASSEEGAGTEAFF. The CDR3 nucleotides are TGTGCCAGCAGCGAAGAGGGGGCTGGCACTGAAGCTTTCTTT. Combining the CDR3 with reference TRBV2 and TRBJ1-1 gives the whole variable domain EPEVTQTPSHQVTQMGQEVILRCVPISNHLYFYWYRQILGQKVEFLVSFYNNEISEKSEIFDDQFSVERPDGSNFTLKIRSTKLEDSAMYFCASSEEGAGTEAFFGQGTRLTVV.

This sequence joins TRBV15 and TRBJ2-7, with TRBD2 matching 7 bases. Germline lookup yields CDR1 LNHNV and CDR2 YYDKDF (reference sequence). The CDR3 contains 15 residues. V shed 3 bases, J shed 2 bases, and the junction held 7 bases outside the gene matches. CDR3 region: CATSRPSGCPYEQYF. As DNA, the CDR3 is TGTGCCACCAGCAGGCCTAGCGGTTGCCCCTACGAGCAGTACTTC.

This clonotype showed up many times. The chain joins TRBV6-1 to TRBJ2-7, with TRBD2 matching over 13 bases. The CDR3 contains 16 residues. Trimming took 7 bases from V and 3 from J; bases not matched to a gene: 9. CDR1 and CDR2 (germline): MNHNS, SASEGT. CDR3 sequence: CASTGLGTSGVYEQYF. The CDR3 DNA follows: TGTGCCAGCACGGGCCTAGGGACTAGCGGGGTCTACGAGCAGTACTTC.

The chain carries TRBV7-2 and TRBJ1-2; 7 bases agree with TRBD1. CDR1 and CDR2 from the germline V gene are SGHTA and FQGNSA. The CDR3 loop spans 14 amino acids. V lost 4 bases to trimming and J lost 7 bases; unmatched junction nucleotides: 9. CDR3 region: CASSSQGLSAGYTF. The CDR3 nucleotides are TGTGCCAGCAGCTCACAGGGGCTATCCGCTGGCTACACCTTC. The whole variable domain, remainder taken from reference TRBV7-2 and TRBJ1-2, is GAGVSQSPSNKVTEKGKDVELRCDPISGHTALYWYRQSLGQGLEFLIYFQGNSAPDKSGLPSDRFSAERTGGSVSTLTIQRTQQEDSAVYLCASSSQGLSAGYTFGSGTRLTVV.

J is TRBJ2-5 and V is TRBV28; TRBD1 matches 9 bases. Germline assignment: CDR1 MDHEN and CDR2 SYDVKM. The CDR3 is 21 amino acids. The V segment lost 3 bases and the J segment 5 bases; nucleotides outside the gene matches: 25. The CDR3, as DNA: TGTGCCAGCAGTTTTCTATTCGGGACCTCTGGACAGGGGCTTGAGAAGGAGACCCAGTACTTC. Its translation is CASSFLFGTSGQGLEKETQYF. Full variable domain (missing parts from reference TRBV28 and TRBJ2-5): DVKVTQSSRYLVKRTGEKVFLECVQDMDHENMFWYRQDPGLGLRLIYFSYDVKMKEKGDIPEGYSVSREKKERFSLILESASTNQTSMYLCASSFLFGTSGQGLEKETQYFGPGTRLLVL.

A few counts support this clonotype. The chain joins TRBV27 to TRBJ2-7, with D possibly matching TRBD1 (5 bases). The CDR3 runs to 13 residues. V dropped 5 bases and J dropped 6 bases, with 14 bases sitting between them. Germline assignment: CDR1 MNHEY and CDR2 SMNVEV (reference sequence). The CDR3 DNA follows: TGTGCCAGCAGTGACCAGGACAAGTCCGAGCAGTACTTC. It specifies CASSDQDKSEQYF.

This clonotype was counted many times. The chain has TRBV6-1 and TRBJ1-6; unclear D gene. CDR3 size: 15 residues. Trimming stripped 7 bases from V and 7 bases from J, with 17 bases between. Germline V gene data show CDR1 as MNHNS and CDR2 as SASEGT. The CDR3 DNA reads TGTGCCAGCATCCCCCGGGCCATGGAAAATTCACCCCTCCACTTT. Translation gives CASIPRAMENSPLHF.

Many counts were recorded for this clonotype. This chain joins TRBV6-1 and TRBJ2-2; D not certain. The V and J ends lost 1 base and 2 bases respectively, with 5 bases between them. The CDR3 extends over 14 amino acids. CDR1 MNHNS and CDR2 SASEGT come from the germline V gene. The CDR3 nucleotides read TGTGCCAGCAGTGAAGGGGTTAACACCGGGGAGCTGTTTTTT. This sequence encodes CASSEGVNTGELFF.

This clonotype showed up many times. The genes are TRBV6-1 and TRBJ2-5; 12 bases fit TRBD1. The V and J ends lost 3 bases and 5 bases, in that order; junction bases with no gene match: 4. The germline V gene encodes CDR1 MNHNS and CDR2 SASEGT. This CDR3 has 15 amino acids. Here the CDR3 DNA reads TGTGCCAGCAGTGAGGGGACAGGGGGCTTGGAGACCCAGTACTTC. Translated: CASSEGTGGLETQYF.

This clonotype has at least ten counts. CDR3: CASSPRDGRYSNQPQHF. Here the CDR3 DNA reads TGTGCCAGCAGCCCGAGGGACGGCCGATATAGCAATCAGCCCCAGCATTTT. The rearrangement joins TRBV7-8 to TRBJ1-5; tentative D call: TRBD1 (5 bases). Looked up from germline, CDR1 is SGHVS and CDR2 is FQNEAQ. The CDR3 totals 17 residues. V was shortened by 5 bases and J by 0 bases, with 17 bases between the two germline ends.

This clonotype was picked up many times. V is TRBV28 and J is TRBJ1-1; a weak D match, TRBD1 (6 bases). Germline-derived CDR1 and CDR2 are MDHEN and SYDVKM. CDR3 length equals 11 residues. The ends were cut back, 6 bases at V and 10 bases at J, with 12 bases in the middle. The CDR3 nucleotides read TGTGCCAGCAGGGCAGGGGTTTCAGCTTTCTTT. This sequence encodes CASRAGVSAFF.

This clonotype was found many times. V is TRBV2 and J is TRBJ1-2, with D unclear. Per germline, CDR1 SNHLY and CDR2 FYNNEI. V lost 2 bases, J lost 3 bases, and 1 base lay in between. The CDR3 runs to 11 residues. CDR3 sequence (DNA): TGTGCCAGCAGTGAACACTATGGCTACACCTTC. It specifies CASSEHYGYTF. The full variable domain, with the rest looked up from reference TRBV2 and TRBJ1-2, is EPEVTQTPSHQVTQMGQEVILRCVPISNHLYFYWYRQILGQKVEFLVSFYNNEISEKSEIFDDQFSVERPDGSNFTLKIRSTKLEDSAMYFCASSEHYGYTFGSGTRLTVV.

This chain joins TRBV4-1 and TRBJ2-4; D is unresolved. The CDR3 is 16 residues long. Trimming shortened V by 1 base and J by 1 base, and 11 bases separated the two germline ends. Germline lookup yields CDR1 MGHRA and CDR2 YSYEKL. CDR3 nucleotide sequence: TGCGCCAGCAGCCAAGCAGAGTCTGTGGCCAAAAACATTCAGTACTTC. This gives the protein CASSQAESVAKNIQYF.

Here the CDR3 reads CASSLSPGGYEQYF. The CDR3 DNA reads TGTGCCAGCAGTTTATCGCCAGGGGGCTACGAGCAGTACTTC. The rearrangement joins TRBV27 to TRBJ2-7, with 7 bases lining up with TRBD1. This CDR3 is built from 14 residues. The J segment lost 3 bases and the V segment lost 0 bases, leaving 2 bases of the junction unmatched. Germline CDR1 is MNHEY and CDR2 is SMNVEV (reference sequence).

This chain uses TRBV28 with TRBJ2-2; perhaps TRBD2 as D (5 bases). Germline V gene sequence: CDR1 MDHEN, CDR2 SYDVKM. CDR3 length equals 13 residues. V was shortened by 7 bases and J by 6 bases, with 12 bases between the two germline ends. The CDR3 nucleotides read TGTGCCAGCATGATCCCGGGGTCCGGGGAGCTGTTTTTT. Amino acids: CASMIPGSGELFF.